This record concerns one T cell receptor (beta chain) sequence. Its antigen is currently unknown. The data stem from a study of Ad26.COV2.S vaccination and SARS-CoV-2 variants. Study context: Donor was in the COV1001 Ad26.COV2.S trial arm. Administration of Ad26.COV2.S was intramuscular, either once or twice 56 days apart.

Treatment noted: some 20 received Ad26.COV2.S at low or high dose, single or two shots; roughly five received placebo; per-sample allocation not given. The samples date from day 63 after the first vaccine or placebo injection. Donation came from an adult in Boston who was aged 18-55 years. The J segment lost 2 bases and the V segment lost 0 bases, leaving 10 bases of the junction unmatched. The CDR3 totals 17 residues. Germline V gene sequence: CDR1 LNHNV, CDR2 YYDKDF (reference sequence). Whole-study findings and limits: Total T cell responses were possibly underestimated by TCR breadth and depth analyses.

Some clones are missing from TCRdb's copy, which holds only in-frame ones; the method was immunoSEQ multiplex PCR. In the table there are some 640,000 clones, roughly 90% of which are singletons. V gene TRBV15 combines with J gene TRBJ2-7; 7 bases map to TRBD2. The sequencing used peripheral blood, collected in a trial of Ad26.COV2.S vaccine versus placebo. The receptor was isolated from a person between 18 and 60 years old who received the Ad26.COV2.S COVID-19 vaccine or a placebo. CDR3 amino acids: CATSRDKGAGRAYEQYF. The CDR3 DNA follows: TGTGCCACCAGCAGAGATAAGGGAGCAGGGAGGGCCTACGAGCAGTACTTC.